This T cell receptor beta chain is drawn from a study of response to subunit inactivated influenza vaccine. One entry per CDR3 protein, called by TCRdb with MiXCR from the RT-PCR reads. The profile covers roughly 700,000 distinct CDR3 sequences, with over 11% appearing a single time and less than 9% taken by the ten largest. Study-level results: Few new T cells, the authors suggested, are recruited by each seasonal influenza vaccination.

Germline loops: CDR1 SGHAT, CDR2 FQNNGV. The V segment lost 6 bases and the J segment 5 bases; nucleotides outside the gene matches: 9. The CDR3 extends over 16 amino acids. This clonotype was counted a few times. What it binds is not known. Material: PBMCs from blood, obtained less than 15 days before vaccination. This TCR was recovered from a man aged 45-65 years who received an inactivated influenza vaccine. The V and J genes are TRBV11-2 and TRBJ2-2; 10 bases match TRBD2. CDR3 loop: CASRSPGLAFTGELFF. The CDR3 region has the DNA TGTGCCAGCAGATCGCCGGGACTAGCGTTTACCGGGGAGCTGTTTTTT.